The clone carrying this T cell receptor beta chain has a count of ten or more. In germline, CDR1 is SEHNR, CDR2 FQNEAQ (reference sequence). Trimming took off 8 bases at V and 2 bases at J, with 12 bases between the two ends. The CDR3 length is 13 residues. In TCRdb, the 5' RACE reads were re-called with MiXCR into one record per CDR3 protein. The sample has about 70,000 distinct CDR3 sequences; more than 4% are singletons. The data were taken from a study of early T cells in non-severe SARS-CoV-2 infection. V gene TRBV7-9 combines with J gene TRBJ1-2; possibly TRBD1 for D (5 bases). Source: whole blood, taken at baseline. The source is an adult who was a healthcare worker with PCR-confirmed SARS-CoV-2 infection or an uninfected control (not recorded which). The CDR3 coding sequence is TGTGCCAGCGGATCTGGGGACAACTATGGCTACACCTTC. Protein: CASGSGDNYGYTF.